These 23 T cell receptor beta chains were all obtained from the same sample, sequenced in a study of PD-L1 blockade in urothelial cancer. The data were produced by immunoSEQ multiplex PCR, yet TCRdb's version contains in-frame clones alone and is incomplete. Of approximately 70,000 clones listed, about four fifths are singletons. Time point reported: pretreatment peripheral blood. The sequenced sample was PBMCs, obtained around atezolizumab (anti-PD-L1) treatment. These receptors were obtained from a woman in her 70s with urothelial cancer.

The chain couples TRBV9 to TRBJ2-6; D gene ambiguous. The CDR3 covers 15 residues. V dropped 0 bases and J dropped 1 base, with 5 bases sitting between them. CDR1 SGDLS and CDR2 YYNGEE come from the germline V gene. The CDR3 nucleotides are TGTGCCAGCAGCGTAGACTGGTCTGGGGCCAACGTCCTGACTTTC. Amino acids: CASSVDWSGANVLTF. The full variable domain, rest sourced from reference TRBV9 and TRBJ2-6, is DSGVTQTPKHLITATGQRVTLRCSPRSGDLSVYWYQQSLDQGLQFLIQYYNGEERAKGNILERFSAQQFPDLHSELNLSSLELGDSALYFCASSVDWSGANVLTFGAGSRLTVL.

J is TRBJ1-2 and V is TRBV27; 9 bases are a match to TRBD1. J was trimmed by 4 bases and V by 5 bases; bases with no gene match: 8. CDR1 and CDR2 from the germline V gene are MNHEY and SMNVEV (reference sequence). The CDR3 is 15 amino acids. CDR3 protein: CASSLVSDRGYGYTF. The CDR3 DNA is TGTGCCAGCAGTCTCGTGTCGGACAGGGGCTATGGCTACACCTTC.

Here the CDR3 DNA reads TGTGCCAGCAGCCCCCGACTAGCCCCAGGGGTAGACGAGCAGTACTTC. It codes for CASSPRLAPGVDEQYF. This sequence joins TRBV11-2 and TRBJ2-5; possibly TRBD2 for D (7 bases). TRBJ2-7 matches the DNA end more closely, so the J call is doubtful. The CDR3 totals 16 residues. Germline V gene sequence: CDR1 SGHAT, CDR2 FQNNGV.

This chain links TRBV11-2 with TRBJ2-5; maybe TRBD2 (6 bases). The V gene lost 5 bases and the J gene lost 4 bases, with 14 bases spanning the gap. The CDR3 runs to 14 residues. Germline-derived CDR1 and CDR2 are SGHAT and FQNNGV. CDR3 protein: CASSQTGDGETQYF. CDR3 coding DNA: TGTGCCAGCAGCCAGACGGGGGATGGAGAGACCCAGTACTTC.

Remarks on this clone: Other nucleotide sequences in the sample specify the same CDR3. This sequence joins TRBV11-2 and TRBJ2-7, with D maybe TRBD1 (6 bases). The CDR3 is 13 amino acids. Germline values: CDR1 SGHAT, CDR2 FQNNGV. Trimming removed 1 base at V and 7 bases at J, with 11 bases between. The chain's CDR3 is CASSLGRGGEQYF. The CDR3 nucleotides are TGTGCCAGCAGCTTAGGACGAGGGGGAGAGCAGTACTTC.

There are many counts of this clone. The J gene is TRBJ1-3, the V gene TRBV5-1; 7 bases align to TRBD1. The CDR3 contains 14 residues. After removal of 4 bases from V and 2 bases from J, the junction contained 3 bases not matched to a gene. The germline CDR1 and CDR2 sequences are SGHRS and YFSETQ. The CDR3 reads CASSETGAGNTIYF. The CDR3 coding sequence is TGCGCCAGCAGCGAAACAGGGGCTGGAAACACCATATATTTT.

The chain combines TRBV5-4 with TRBJ2-3, with 13 bases aligning to TRBD2. V shed 3 bases and J 4 bases; nucleotides not matched to a gene: 2. Germline CDR1 and CDR2: SGHNT and YYREEE (reference sequence). The CDR3 sequence is 15 residues long. The chain's CDR3 is CASSWTSGGADTQYF. The CDR3 DNA follows: TGTGCCAGCAGCTGGACTAGCGGGGGCGCAGATACGCAGTATTTT.

The count of this clone is one. The chain joins TRBV5-1 to TRBJ1-1, with 8 bases fitting TRBD1. Germline assignment: CDR1 SGHRS and CDR2 YFSETQ. The CDR3 has 15 amino acids. V was clipped by 4 bases and J by 8 bases; unmatched bases: 13. DNA for the CDR3: TGCGCCAGCAGCGGACAGGGACAGCCGGGGGTGGAAGCTTTCTTT. It yields the protein CASSGQGQPGVEAFF.

V gene TRBV6-4 combines with J gene TRBJ2-7; D is undetermined. CDR1 is MRHNA, CDR2 SNTAGT, per germline. CDR3 size: 13 residues. The V and J ends lost 4 bases and 5 bases respectively, with 12 bases between them. CDR3 in amino acids: CASSVSQGDEQYF. The CDR3 coding sequence is TGTGCCAGCAGTGTTTCCCAAGGAGACGAGCAGTACTTC.

The sample holds a few counts of this clone. The chain employs TRBV7-9 and TRBJ2-7, with D uncertain. This CDR3 region has 12 residues. Germline assignment: CDR1 SEHNR and CDR2 FQNEAQ (reference sequence). V lost 5 bases to trimming and J lost 4 bases, with 9 bases between them. CDR3 in DNA: TGTGCCAGCAGCAAGTCAGGTTACGAGCAGTACTTC. Translating it yields CASSKSGYEQYF.

The J gene is TRBJ1-2, the V gene TRBV11-2; possible D gene TRBD1, 6 bases. Trimming left V 5 bases short and J 3 bases short, with 10 bases between. Per the germline V gene, CDR1 is SGHAT and CDR2 is FQNNGV. The CDR3 has 13 residues. The CDR3 sequence: CASSPDRYYGYTF. CDR3 bases: TGTGCCAGCAGCCCTGACAGGTACTATGGCTACACCTTC.

The rearrangement uses TRBV5-1 and TRBJ1-1; TRBD1 is a possible D gene (5 bases). V dropped 0 bases and J dropped 1 base, with 7 bases sitting between them. The germline CDR1 and CDR2 sequences are SGHRS and YFSETQ. This CDR3 region has 14 residues. CDR3 sequence: CASSLGQSNTEAFF. The CDR3 nucleotides are TGCGCCAGCAGCTTGGGACAGTCGAACACTGAAGCTTTCTTT.

This clone has a single count. This chain links TRBV19 with TRBJ2-3; D call uncertain. Trimming removed 4 bases at V and 0 bases at J, with 8 bases between. There are 14 residues in the CDR3. CDR1 LNHDA and CDR2 SQIVND come from the germline V gene (reference sequence). The CDR3 is CASSTRPSTDTQYF. CDR3 nucleotides: TGTGCCAGTAGTACTAGACCTAGCACAGATACGCAGTATTTT.

The chain employs TRBV19 and TRBJ2-5, with D maybe TRBD1 (5 bases). Germline V gives CDR1 LNHDA, CDR2 SQIVND (reference sequence). Trimming stripped 3 bases from V and 1 base from J, with 9 bases between. The CDR3 is 14 residues long. CDR3 sequence: CASSIGAVQETQYF. In DNA, the CDR3 is TGTGCCAGTAGTATTGGGGCAGTCCAAGAGACCCAGTACTTC.

The chain couples TRBV5-1 to TRBJ2-1, with D perhaps matching TRBD2 (7 bases). This CDR3 contains 15 residues. Per germline, CDR1 SGHRS and CDR2 YFSETQ. Trimming removed 5 bases at V and 9 bases at J, with 21 bases between. CDR3: CASSQAGASLGEQFF. CDR3 sequence (DNA): TGCGCCAGCAGTCAGGCGGGGGCGTCTTTGGGTGAGCAGTTCTTC.

This chain joins TRBV7-8 and TRBJ2-1; 8 bases align to TRBD1. The CDR3 spans 13 residues. V was clipped by 5 bases and J by 7 bases; unmatched bases: 4. Per the germline V gene, CDR1 is SGHVS and CDR2 is FQNEAQ. This CDR3 reads CASSPTGVNEQFF. The CDR3, as DNA: TGTGCCAGCAGCCCGACAGGGGTGAATGAGCAGTTCTTC.

This chain uses TRBV2 with TRBJ2-1; 7 bases are a match to TRBD2. This CDR3 comprises 13 residues. Germline V gene lookup returns CDR1 SNHLY and CDR2 FYNNEI. V lost 0 bases, J lost 16 bases, and 9 bases stayed unmatched. The CDR3 region has the DNA TGTGCCAGCAGTGAAGCAGCGACTAGCTCTATCTTCTTC. This encodes CASSEAATSSIFF.

The chain employs TRBV7-3 and TRBJ2-7; 7 nucleotides agree with TRBD2. V lost 0 bases, J lost 6 bases, and 2 bases stayed unmatched. Germline CDR1 is SGHTA and CDR2 is FQGTGA. The CDR3 consists of 13 residues. CDR3 nucleotides: TGTGCCAGCAGCTTAACCGGCGGGGGCGAGCAGTACTTC. Its protein is CASSLTGGGEQYF.

V is TRBV27 and J is TRBJ2-1; 7 nucleotides agree with TRBD2. This CDR3 spans 15 amino acids. V lost 4 bases to trimming and J lost 10 bases; unmatched junction nucleotides: 13. CDR1 is MNHEY and CDR2 is SMNVEV in the germline V gene (reference sequence). The CDR3 region has the DNA TGTGCCAGCAGTTGGATGGAGCGGGGTAAGGACGAGCAGTTCTTC. Translating gives CASSWMERGKDEQFF.

This sequence joins TRBV5-6 and TRBJ2-3; D is possibly TRBD2 (6 bases). The CDR3 has 14 residues. Germline V gene lookup returns CDR1 SGHDT and CDR2 YYEEEE. Trimming removed 4 bases at V and 7 bases at J, with 16 bases between. Here the CDR3 reads CASSRGGTSHTQYF. The CDR3 DNA sequence: TGTGCCAGCAGCCGCGGAGGGACCTCACATACGCAGTATTTT.

On this clone itself: Other DNA sequences of this sample code for an identical CDR3. The V call is TRBV20-1, the J call TRBJ1-2; D gene unclear. This CDR3 is built from 11 residues. Germline CDR1 and CDR2: DFQATT and SNEGSKA (reference sequence). Trimming cost V 6 bases and J 3 bases, with 8 bases left between them. This CDR3 reads CSAASDYGYTF. The CDR3 DNA reads as TGCAGTGCCGCGTCCGACTATGGCTACACCTTC.

The chain is built from TRBV5-6 and TRBJ2-7, with TRBD2 identical over 7 bases. The germline V gene has CDR1 SGHDT and CDR2 YYEEEE. This CDR3 is 16 amino acids long. J was trimmed by 1 base and V by 4 bases; bases with no gene match: 11. CDR3 protein: CASSHGRQRASYEQYF. CDR3 in DNA: TGTGCCAGCAGCCACGGGAGGCAGCGGGCTTCCTACGAGCAGTACTTC.

The V gene is TRBV27, the J gene TRBJ2-1, with D perhaps TRBD1 (6 bases). This CDR3 has 16 residues. Per the germline V gene, CDR1 is MNHEY and CDR2 is SMNVEV (reference sequence). V shed 3 bases and J shed 0 bases, with 12 bases lying between them. The CDR3 DNA reads TGTGCCAGCAGTTTTGGGGGCTCGAGCTCCTACAATGAGCAGTTCTTC. Its translation is CASSFGGSSSYNEQFF.